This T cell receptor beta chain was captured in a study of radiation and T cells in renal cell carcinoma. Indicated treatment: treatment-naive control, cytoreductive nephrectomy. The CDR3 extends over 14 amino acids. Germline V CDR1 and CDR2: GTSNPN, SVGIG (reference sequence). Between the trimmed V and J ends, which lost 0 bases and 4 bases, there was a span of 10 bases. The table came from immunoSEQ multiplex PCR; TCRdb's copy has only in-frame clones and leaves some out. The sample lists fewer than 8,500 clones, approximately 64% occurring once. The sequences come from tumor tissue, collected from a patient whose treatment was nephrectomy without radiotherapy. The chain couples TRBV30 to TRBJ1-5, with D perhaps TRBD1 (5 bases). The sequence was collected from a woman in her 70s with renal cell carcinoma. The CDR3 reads CAWSVSGGNQPQHF. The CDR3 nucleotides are TGTGCCTGGAGTGTAAGTGGGGGTAATCAGCCCCAGCATTTT.